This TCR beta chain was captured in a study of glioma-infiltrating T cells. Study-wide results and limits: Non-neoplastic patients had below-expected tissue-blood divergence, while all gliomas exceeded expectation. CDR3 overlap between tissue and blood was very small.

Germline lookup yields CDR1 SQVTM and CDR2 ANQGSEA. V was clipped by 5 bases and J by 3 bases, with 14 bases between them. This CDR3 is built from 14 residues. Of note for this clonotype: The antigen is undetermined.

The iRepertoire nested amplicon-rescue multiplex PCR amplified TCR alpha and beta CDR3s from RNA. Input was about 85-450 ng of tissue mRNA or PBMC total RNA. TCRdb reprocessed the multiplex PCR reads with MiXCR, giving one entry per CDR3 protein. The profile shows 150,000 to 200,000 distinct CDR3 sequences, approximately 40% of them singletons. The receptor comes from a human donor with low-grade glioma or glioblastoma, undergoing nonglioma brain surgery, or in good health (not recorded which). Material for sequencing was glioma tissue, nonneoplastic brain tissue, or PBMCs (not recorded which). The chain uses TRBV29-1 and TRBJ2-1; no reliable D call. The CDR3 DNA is TGCAGCGTTCCCGGTCAGTTTAGCTACAATGAGCAGTTCTTC. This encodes CSVPGQFSYNEQFF.